Given below is one TCR beta chain in context. Trimming pared 0 bases from V and 7 bases from J, leaving 10 bases between. Germline V gene lookup returns CDR1 MGHRA and CDR2 YSYEKL. The CDR3 has 15 residues. This record belongs to a study of blood T cell repertoires in COVID-19. Across the study: Specimens from acute and convalescent COVID-19 originated in the United States, Italy and Spain. In each case, the material was cDNA or gDNA derived from T cells, B-cell-depleted T cells, or PBMCs.

In the original processing: By means of reference gene primer amplification, nucleated cell counts were estimated. TCRdb keeps only in-frame clones here, not all; method: immunoSEQ multiplex PCR. From that table come the V and J calls and clone size; the DNA was used to work out D and trimming. The sample has 110,000 to 150,000 clones, around four fifths seen once. The sample comprised PBMCs or T cells enriched from blood (not recorded which). The chain carries TRBV4-1 and TRBJ1-6; D possibly corresponds to TRBD1 (6 bases). This clonotype originated in a woman aged 40 to 50 who had recovered from COVID-19. This CDR3 reads CASSQDWQGNSPLHF. In DNA, the CDR3 is TGCGCCAGCAGCCAAGATTGGCAGGGGAATTCACCCCTCCACTTT.